This is a list of T cell receptor beta chains from one sample in a study of OX40 agonist ivuxolimab in advanced cancers. Profiling relied on immunoSEQ multiplex PCR, and the TCRdb table lists in-frame clones only, not all of them. Of roughly 72,000 clones in the sample, 85% to 90% were seen once. This sample comprised CD4+ or CD8+ T cells sorted from blood, obtained in a trial of the OX40 agonist ivuxolimab. The receptors derive from an adult with an advanced solid tumor such as melanoma, head and neck, liver or kidney cancer. CDR3s include the opening cysteine and the closing phenylalanine or tryptophan. The order of the fields is J gene, clone size, V gene, D gene, CDR3 protein, CDR3 DNA. The D gene is left open where the match is weak. Clone size appears in some rows only: once, few, many, or a class for an expanded clone.

TRBJ2-6	NA	TRBV19	TRBD1	CASRPGQGARGANVLTF	TGTGCCAGTAGACCGGGACAGGGGGCAAGAGGGGCCAACGTCCTGACTTTC
TRBJ1-3	NA	TRBV19	NA	CASSPTHSSGNTIYF	TGTGCCAGTAGTCCTACTCACTCCTCTGGAAACACCATATATTTT
TRBJ1-6	NA	TRBV5-1	NA	CASSLTVDSPLHF	TGCGCCAGCAGCTTGACTGTAGATTCACCCCTCCACTTT
TRBJ2-5	once	TRBV7-9	TRBD1	CASSRTGGTETQYF	TGTGCCAGCAGTCGGACAGGGGGTACAGAGACCCAGTACTTC
TRBJ2-5	NA	TRBV5-5	NA	CASSSVQGAETQYF	TGTGCCAGCAGTTCCGTACAGGGAGCAGAGACCCAGTACTTC
TRBJ2-7	NA	TRBV19	NA	CASSPWPGQRYEQYF	TGTGCCAGTAGCCCCTGGCCGGGACAACGGTACGAGCAGTACTTC
TRBJ1-5	NA	TRBV10-3	NA	CAISDGIRQGSNQPQHF	TGTGCCATCAGTGATGGTATACGTCAGGGGTCCAATCAGCCCCAGCATTTT
TRBJ2-5	NA	TRBV5-1	NA	CASSFYETQYF	TGCGCCAGCAGCTTCTATGAGACCCAGTACTTC
TRBJ1-1	NA	TRBV6-6	NA	CASSQTATHTEAFF	TGTGCCAGCAGTCAAACGGCGACCCACACTGAAGCTTTCTTT
TRBJ2-7	NA	TRBV7-8	NA	CASSEGGGSSYEQYF	TGTGCCAGCAGCGAAGGGGGGGGGAGCTCCTACGAGCAGTACTTC
TRBJ1-1	NA	TRBV6-6	NA	CASSYSINTNTEAFF	TGTGCCAGCAGTTACTCTATAAACACGAACACTGAAGCTTTCTTT
TRBJ2-3	few	TRBV14	NA	CASSETYSSLHTDTQYF	TGTGCCAGCAGCGAAACGTACAGCAGTCTGCACACAGATACGCAGTATTTT
TRBJ2-2	NA	TRBV5-5	NA	CASSLYTAGELFF	TGTGCCAGCAGCTTATATACCGCCGGGGAGCTGTTTTTT
TRBJ1-3	NA	TRBV5-8	NA	CASSQGWNSGNTIYF	TGTGCCAGCAGCCAGGGATGGAACTCTGGAAACACCATATATTTT
TRBJ2-7	NA	TRBV7-9	TRBD2	CASSSLPGLAIF	TGTGCCAGCAGCTCGCTGCCGGGACTAGCTATCTTC
TRBJ2-1	once	TRBV9	NA	CASSLGDRTYNEQFF	TGTGCCAGCAGCCTGGGCGACCGGACCTACAATGAGCAGTTCTTC
TRBJ2-7	NA	TRBV11-2	NA	CASSLNHRDATYEQYF	TGTGCCAGCAGCTTGAATCACCGGGACGCTACCTACGAGCAGTACTTC
TRBJ2-2	NA	TRBV18	NA	CASSPNVDTGELFF	TGTGCCAGCTCACCAAACGTCGACACCGGGGAGCTGTTTTTT
TRBJ2-2	NA	TRBV6-5	TRBD2	CASSTSGGPGELFF	TGTGCCTCGTCAACAAGCGGGGGGCCCGGGGAGCTGTTTTTT
TRBJ2-7	NA	TRBV29-1	NA	CSVDGEAYEQYF	TGCAGCGTGGACGGGGAAGCTTACGAGCAGTACTTC
TRBJ2-7	NA	TRBV5-1	TRBD2	CASSLVLAGDEQYF	TGCGCCAGCAGCTTGGTGCTAGCGGGGGACGAGCAGTACTTC
TRBJ2-2	NA	TRBV5-5	NA	CASSLIGTNTGELFF	TGTGCCAGCAGCTTGATTGGCACAAACACCGGGGAGCTGTTTTTT
TRBJ1-4	NA	TRBV5-8	TRBD1	CASSLGTGRYEKLFF	TGTGCCAGCAGCCTGGGGACAGGACGATATGAAAAACTGTTTTTT
TRBJ2-7	once	TRBV5-4	NA	CASSLGVLYEQYF	TGTGCCAGCAGCTTGGGGGTCTTATACGAGCAGTACTTC
TRBJ2-5	NA	TRBV19	TRBD1	CASSDTGGAGQETQYF	TGTGCCAGTAGTGATACAGGGGGCGCAGGTCAAGAGACCCAGTACTTC
TRBJ2-2	NA	TRBV28	TRBD1	CASSFGDRMLFF	TGTGCCAGCAGTTTTGGGGACAGGATGCTGTTTTTT
TRBJ1-4	NA	TRBV5-4	NA	CASSPSGVRNEKLFF	TGTGCCAGCAGCCCATCAGGGGTACGCAATGAAAAACTGTTTTTT
TRBJ1-3	NA	TRBV14	TRBD1	CASSQRTGGAGGNTIYF	TGTGCCAGCAGCCAAAGGACAGGGGGCGCAGGTGGAAACACCATATATTTT
TRBJ1-1	NA	TRBV7-9	NA	CASSLTQGMNTEAFF	TGTGCCAGCAGCTTAACCCAGGGAATGAACACTGAAGCTTTCTTT
TRBJ2-3	NA	TRBV7-9	TRBD2	CASSPGLAGGPGTDTQYF	TGTGCCAGCAGCCCCGGACTAGCGGGAGGGCCGGGCACAGATACGCAGTATTTT
TRBJ2-7	NA	TRBV6-6	NA	CASSYSGQNEQYF	TGTGCCAGCAGTTACTCCGGGCAGAACGAGCAGTACTTC
TRBJ2-1	NA	TRBV29-1	NA	CSVEDFGTSYNEQFF	TGCAGCGTTGAAGATTTCGGGACCTCCTACAATGAGCAGTTCTTC
TRBJ1-1	NA	TRBV6-6	NA	CASSYYTEAFF	TGTGCCAGCAGTTACTACACTGAAGCTTTCTTT
TRBJ1-1	once	TRBV5-1	TRBD1	CASSFSRTGANTEAFF	TGCGCCAGCAGCTTTTCCCGGACAGGGGCGAACACTGAAGCTTTCTTT
TRBJ1-2	NA	TRBV7-2	NA	CASSLQLDYGYTF	TGTGCCAGCAGCCTACAACTAGACTATGGCTACACCTTC
TRBJ1-2	NA	TRBV6-6	NA	CASSSGGISYTF	TGTGCCAGCAGTTCCGGGGGGATTAGCTACACCTTC
TRBJ2-3	NA	TRBV28	TRBD2	CASSPVTSVSDTQYF	TGTGCCAGCAGCCCGGTAACTAGCGTATCAGATACGCAGTATTTT
TRBJ1-3	NA	TRBV5-1	NA	CASSLDKSSGNTIYF	TGCGCCAGCAGCTTGGACAAGAGCTCTGGAAACACCATATATTTT
TRBJ1-1	NA	TRBV18	NA	CASSPLGDGNTEAFF	TGTGCCAGCTCACCTCTTGGGGATGGGAACACTGAAGCTTTCTTT
TRBJ1-5	few	TRBV6-1	NA	CASKEGMGPQHF	TGTGCCAGCAAGGAAGGGATGGGGCCCCAGCATTTT
TRBJ1-5	NA	TRBV28	NA	CASSKSGGGNQPQHF	TGTGCCAGCAGCAAGTCCGGGGGCGGCAATCAGCCCCAGCATTTT
TRBJ2-5	NA	TRBV5-5	TRBD2	CASSNLAGPLGETQYF	TGTGCCAGCAGCAATCTAGCGGGGCCCCTGGGGGAGACCCAGTACTTC
TRBJ2-3	NA	TRBV9	TRBD2	CASSPRGGGYTDTQYF	TGTGCCAGCAGCCCTCGGGGCGGGGGGTACACAGATACGCAGTATTTT
TRBJ2-1	few	TRBV21-1	NA	CASSKQTDNTYNEQFF	TGTGCCAGCAGCAAACAGACAGATAACACCTACAATGAGCAGTTCTTC
TRBJ1-6	NA	TRBV19	NA	CATADTYNSPLHF	TGTGCGACGGCGGATACCTATAATTCACCCCTCCACTTT
TRBJ1-2	NA	TRBV6-1	NA	CATGVARGRDGYTF	TGTGCCACCGGGGTGGCCAGGGGACGGGATGGCTACACCTTC
TRBJ2-5	NA	TRBV28	NA	CASSLMSPETQYF	TGTGCCAGCAGTTTAATGAGCCCGGAGACCCAGTACTTC
TRBJ2-2	NA	TRBV7-9	NA	CASSPRPGELFF	TGTGCCAGCAGCCCCCGTCCCGGGGAGCTGTTTTTT
TRBJ2-7	NA	TRBV25-1	TRBD2	CASTRNSGGSYEQYF	TGTGCCAGCACCAGGAATAGCGGGGGGTCCTACGAGCAGTACTTC
TRBJ2-1	NA	TRBV29-1	TRBD1	CSVLDRAYNEQFF	TGCAGCGTTTTGGACAGGGCCTACAATGAGCAGTTCTTC